Shown below are 12 T cell receptor beta chains from a single sample sequenced in a study of blood T cell repertoires in COVID-19. Sequenced by immunoSEQ multiplex PCR; TCRdb stores in-frame clones only, minus some. The data show approximately 250,000 clones, around 80% seen once. Sequenced: peripheral blood. All receptors come from a woman aged 40 to 50 who had recovered from COVID-19.

The rearrangement links TRBV5-8 to TRBJ2-7; D remains unclear. The V gene lost 7 bases and the J gene lost 9 bases, with 11 bases spanning the gap. Germline V CDR1 and CDR2: SGHTS, YDEGEE. This CDR3 is built from 10 residues. The CDR3 DNA follows: TGTGCCAGCCTCCCCCCCGGGCAGTACTTC. Translating it yields CASLPPGQYF.

The J gene is TRBJ1-3, the V gene TRBV4-3; weak D call: TRBD1 (5 bases). Trimming removed 2 bases from V and 4 bases from J, with 12 bases in between. The CDR3 has 15 residues. CDR1 and CDR2 (germline): LGHNA, YSLEER. CDR3 bases: TGCGCCAGCAGCCAACTCCTGGGGGGGGGAAACACCATATATTTT. Amino acids: CASSQLLGGGNTIYF.

The rearrangement joins TRBV5-5 to TRBJ2-1, with 8 positions matching TRBD1. J lost 14 bases, V lost 4 bases, and 11 bases had no gene match. Germline V lookup: CDR1 SGHKS, CDR2 YYEKEE (reference sequence). This CDR3 region has 13 residues. DNA for the CDR3: TGTGCCAGCAGCGCGACAGGGGACGAGCCGGAGTTCTTC. It encodes CASSATGDEPEFF.

V is TRBV5-4 and J is TRBJ1-1; D is unresolved. V was clipped by 4 bases and J by 1 base, with 14 bases between them. This CDR3 has 15 residues. Germline CDR1 and CDR2: SGHNT and YYREEE (reference sequence). In DNA form, the CDR3 reads TGTGCCAGCAGCACCGCAACAGACGGGAACACTGAAGCTTTCTTT. It yields the protein CASSTATDGNTEAFF.

This chain uses TRBV5-1 with TRBJ2-4; D may be TRBD1 (6 bases). Looked up from germline, CDR1 is SGHRS and CDR2 is YFSETQ. V was shortened by 4 bases and J by 9 bases, with 17 bases between the two germline ends. The CDR3 covers 14 residues. The CDR3 is CASSSQQGIGIQYF. For the CDR3, the DNA is TGCGCCAGCAGCAGTCAACAGGGAATAGGCATTCAGTACTTC.

The rearrangement joins TRBV4-3 to TRBJ2-2; TRBD1 agrees at 11 bases. CDR1 LGHNA and CDR2 YSLEER come from the germline V gene. This CDR3 contains 16 residues. The junction had 6 bases not matched to a gene; V was cut back by 3 bases and J by 6 bases. In DNA, the CDR3 is TGCGCCAGCAGCCACCCTCCGGGACAGGGGGCCGGGGAGCTGTTTTTT. It is translated as CASSHPPGQGAGELFF.

The chain has TRBV10-3 and TRBJ2-7; 7 bases match TRBD2. The germline gives CDR1 ENHRY, CDR2 SYGVKD. This CDR3 contains 14 residues. The V and J ends lost 6 bases and 2 bases, in that order; junction bases with no gene match: 7. The CDR3 DNA reads as TGTGCCATCAGGAACGGGGGGATTACCTACGAGCAGTACTTC. Translated: CAIRNGGITYEQYF.

V and J are TRBV29-1 and TRBJ1-2; D is uncertain. From germline, CDR1 is SQVTM and CDR2 ANQGSEA. CDR3 length: 15 amino acids. Trimming pared 3 bases from V and 2 bases from J, leaving 16 bases between. CDR3 nucleotide sequence: TGCAGCGTTGACAACATTCGACGAGGGAACTATGGCTACACCTTC. This translates into CSVDNIRRGNYGYTF.

The chain couples TRBV5-4 to TRBJ2-1, with TRBD1 matching over 8 bases. Per germline, CDR1 SGHNT and CDR2 YYREEE (reference sequence). V was clipped by 2 bases and J by 9 bases; unmatched bases: 10. The CDR3 consists of 15 residues. The CDR3 DNA follows: TGTGCCAGCAGCTTAGACCAGGGGGCTATTCTTGAGCAGTTCTTC. Translated: CASSLDQGAILEQFF.

V gene TRBV5-5 combines with J gene TRBJ2-1, with 10 bases lining up with TRBD1. Germline lookup yields CDR1 SGHKS and CDR2 YYEKEE (reference sequence). The V segment lost 1 base and the J segment 10 bases; nucleotides outside the gene matches: 14. This CDR3 is 17 amino acids long. The CDR3 sequence: CASSLYLLGQGSVEQFF. CDR3 DNA sequence: TGTGCCAGCAGCTTGTATCTTTTGGGACAGGGGTCGGTAGAGCAGTTCTTC. Supplemented by reference TRBV5-5 and TRBJ2-1, the full variable domain reads DAGVTQSPTHLIKTRGQQVTLRCSPISGHKSVSWYQQVLGQGPQFIFQYYEKEERGRGNFPDRFSARQFPNYSSELNVNALLLGDSALYLCASSLYLLGQGSVEQFFGPGTRLTVL.

The chain is built from TRBV23-1 and TRBJ2-7, with D perhaps matching TRBD1 (6 bases). TRBV23-1 is treated as an ORF (open reading frame) with a function not yet certain. V was pared by 8 bases and J by 1 base, with 18 bases between. There are 15 residues in the CDR3. The CDR3 sequence: CASPLGTPGSYEQYF. The DNA of the CDR3 is TGCGCCAGCCCACTAGGGACACCTGGATCCTACGAGCAGTACTTC.

The chain employs TRBV3-1 (or the pseudogene TRBV3-2) and TRBJ2-7; TRBD1 matches at 11 bases. Germline loops: CDR1 LGHDT, CDR2 YNNKEL (reference sequence). The J segment lost 1 base and the V segment lost 3 bases, leaving 17 bases of the junction unmatched. The CDR3 runs to 20 residues. CDR3 sequence reads: CASSQSPTGQGAGDSYEQYF. The CDR3 region has the DNA TGTGCCAGCAGCCAGTCACCAACCGGACAGGGGGCTGGGGATTCCTACGAGCAGTACTTC.